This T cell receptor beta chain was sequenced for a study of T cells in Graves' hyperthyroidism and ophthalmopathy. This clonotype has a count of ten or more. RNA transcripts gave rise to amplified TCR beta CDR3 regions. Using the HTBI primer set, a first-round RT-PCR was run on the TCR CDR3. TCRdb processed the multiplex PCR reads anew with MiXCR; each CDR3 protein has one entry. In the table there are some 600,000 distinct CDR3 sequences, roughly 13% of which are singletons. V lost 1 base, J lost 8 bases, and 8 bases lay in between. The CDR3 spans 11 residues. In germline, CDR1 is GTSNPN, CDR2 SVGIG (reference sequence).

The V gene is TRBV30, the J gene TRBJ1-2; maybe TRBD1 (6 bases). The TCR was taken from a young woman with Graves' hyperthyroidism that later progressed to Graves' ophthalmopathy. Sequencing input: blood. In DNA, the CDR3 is TGTGCCTGGAGTGACAGGGACGGCTACACCTTC. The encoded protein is CAWSDRDGYTF. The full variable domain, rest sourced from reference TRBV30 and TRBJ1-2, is SQTIHQWPATLVQPVGSPLSLECTVEGTSNPNLYWYRQAAGRGLQLLFYSVGIGQISSEVPQNLSASRPQDRQFILSSKKLLLSDSGFYLCAWSDRDGYTFGSGTRLTVV.